Included here is one TCR beta chain sequence, with context. This entry belongs to a study of cytomegalovirus exposure and HLA in healthy donors. Looking at the study overall: HLA-typed donors were the source of about 85 million unique TCRs held in an early data release.

The J segment lost 5 bases and the V segment lost 5 bases, leaving 6 bases of the junction unmatched. Germline CDR1 reads LNHDA; CDR2 reads SQIVND (reference sequence). The CDR3 contains 14 residues. PCR used 60 Vbeta primers and 13 Jbeta primers. Libraries were prepared by immunoSEQ multiplex PCR; TCRdb keeps only in-frame clonotypes and omits some of them. The profile shows 150,000 to 200,000 clones, about 80% of them singletons. The origin of this receptor is a woman aged 30 to 39 in good health and CMV-seropositive. The chain combines TRBV19 with TRBJ1-5; 7 bases fit TRBD1. Sequencing input: PBMCs. This CDR3 reads CASSFGQVYQPQHF. CDR3 in DNA: TGTGCCAGTAGTTTTGGACAGGTATATCAGCCCCAGCATTTT.